This entry is about one T cell receptor (beta chain). There is no known antigen for this receptor. No quality values exist for individual bases; no much larger clone is one base distant. The record originates from a study of T cell responses to AZD1222 COVID-19 vaccine (dated by TCRdb to about 2021). About the full investigation: AZD1222 recipients with second doses at about 4 weeks or about 12 weeks were pooled, because spike-specific TCR depth and breadth did not differ between schedules. A total of under 250 trial participants underwent TCR sequencing, of whom under 220 had received two doses of AZD1222 and around 25 had received two doses of the MenACWY control vaccine. Enrollment into the trials was organized by age into subgroups of 18-55, 56-69 and 70-plus years, and those subgroups contained approximately 150, 30 and 60 TCR-sequenced participants, respectively. Here is what the overall study found, with its caveats: Participants were mostly white British, with more females than males. The authors suggested clonal diversity may have been underestimated. Vaccine-associated CD4 TCRs spanned the whole spike protein, with dominant responses in regions 160-218 and 743-854. Epitopes outside the regions mutated in the B.1.351 and B.1.1.7 variants were reportedly recognized by nearly half of the unique spike-specific TCRs. Conclusions about previously exposed vaccinees were limited because only six AZD1222 recipients were SARS-CoV-2 seropositive at baseline. After two AZD1222 doses, spike-specific TCR breadth and depth were significantly higher than at day 0 and than in MenACWY recipients. Because no day 14 peak-response samples were available, the repertoires could be characterized only after the peak T cell response. The 56-69-year group was small, and its depth increase did not reach significance, likely because of low power.

The CDR3 regions of human TCRbeta chains were analyzed by immunosequencing. Per the source publication's procedure: Repertoire TCRs were matched against a reference library of SARS-CoV-2-specific TCRs generated with the MIRA antigen-specificity platform. Breadth meant the fraction of unique TCRs that were SARS-CoV-2-associated, whereas depth meant the fraction of total T cells that were SARS-CoV-2-associated. Using the MIRA data, each spike-specific TCR was assigned both to the spike region to which the TCR was reactive and to a CD4 or CD8 class. Log10-transformed breadth and depth values were compared by one-way ANOVA with Sidak's multiple comparisons tests. Sourced from immuneACCESS, this table was stored by TCRdb with only in-frame sequences that have V and J called. A share of the clones is absent; for the studies checked, an unresolved V gene accounts for under half, and the remainder has no known explanation. The DNA gave D and trimming, while V, J and clone size come from that table. The sample records approximately 60,000 clones, about 74% of which are singletons. Clones ranked in the top ten supply roughly an eighth of the sample.

V and J lose 4 bases and 0 bases, and a span of 14 bases separates them. Taken from the germline V gene, the CDR1 and CDR2 loops are SGDLS and YYNGEE. From the cysteine up to the phenylalanine, the CDR3 has a length of 16 residues. Only the CDR3 part of the read is kept: 48 bases, read in frame from the first base. Per the publication, the time point label means: baseline before first vaccination. The vaccinee samples were drawn from two UK trials, COV001 and COV002, one of which was a single-blind randomized controlled phase 2/3 trial testing AZD1222 (ChAdOx1 nCoV-19) in healthy adults. Trial participant PBMC samples were collected at day 0 and day 28 after the second dose for TCRbeta chain sequencing.

The sequence came from an adult in good health. The chain was built from TRBV9 and TRBJ2-1, and the D gene may be TRBD2, 5 bases matching. The source was peripheral blood, collected on day 0 of AZD1222 vaccination. The sequenced DNA is TGTGCCAGCAGCCCCCATTCGGGGAGCTCCTACAATGAGCAGTTCTTC. Its translation reads: CASSPHSGSSYNEQFF.